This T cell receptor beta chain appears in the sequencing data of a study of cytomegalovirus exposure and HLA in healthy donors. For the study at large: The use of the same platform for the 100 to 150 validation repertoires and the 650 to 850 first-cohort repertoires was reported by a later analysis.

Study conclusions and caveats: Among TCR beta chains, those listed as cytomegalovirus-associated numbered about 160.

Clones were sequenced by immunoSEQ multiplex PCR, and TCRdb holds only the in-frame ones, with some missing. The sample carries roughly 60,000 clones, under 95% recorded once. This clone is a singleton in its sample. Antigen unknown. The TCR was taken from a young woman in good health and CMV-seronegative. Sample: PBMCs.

The CDR3 DNA reads TGTGCCAGCTGCAGGGATAGCTCCTACAATGAGCAGTTCTTC. Its translation: CASCRDSSYNEQFF. The genes are TRBV11-1 and TRBJ2-1; D is perhaps TRBD1 (5 bases). The CDR3 has 14 amino acids. CDR1 is SGHAT and CDR2 is FQDESV in the germline V gene (reference sequence). The V end was cut by 8 bases, the J end by 0 bases, with 11 bases between.